The present T cell receptor (beta chain) was sequenced within a study of T cells after posttransplantation cyclophosphamide. Study findings and constraints: After PTCy, TRB diversity resembled that of CNI/methotrexate controls.

Sequencing was performed with immunoSEQ multiplex PCR; in TCRdb, only in-frame clones are kept and a portion is missing. The sample holds 15,000 to 20,000 clones, 80% to 90% seen once. The CDR3 is 15 residues long. CDR1 and CDR2 (germline): LNHDA, SQIVND (reference sequence). V gave up 5 bases and J gave up 6 bases; unmatched junction bases: 8. About this clone itself: Its antigen is unknown.

Control samples came 1 year after myeloablative marrow transplants with methotrexate plus calcineurin inhibitor. This TCR was sampled from a young adult male patient who received an allogeneic stem cell transplant from an unrelated donor, was CMV-positive, and had acute and chronic GVHD. The graft donor may account for some of the T cells. The sample here was PBMCs, taken around 410 days after allogeneic stem cell transplant with calcineurin inhibitor and methotrexate. The chain carries TRBV19 and TRBJ1-4; 8 bases map to TRBD1. The CDR3 loop reads CASSFPGQAYEKLFF. The CDR3 nucleotides are TGTGCCAGTAGTTTCCCGGGACAGGCTTATGAAAAACTGTTTTTT.